Following are 18 T cell receptor beta chains from one sample sequenced in a study of shared clonotypes between healthy human individuals. Profiling relied on immunoSEQ multiplex PCR, and the TCRdb table lists in-frame clones only, not all of them. The sample contains 2.3 million or so clones, more than 80% of which appear only once. What was sequenced was naive CD4+ T cells from PBMCs. Stated subset: CD45RA+ positively selected. These receptor sequences come from a man aged 18-30 years in good health. Some clones in this sample may be carry-over from other donors' samples.

V is TRBV15 and J is TRBJ1-5; no firm D call. Germline V gene sequence: CDR1 LNHNV, CDR2 YYDKDF (reference sequence). V lost 4 bases and J lost 9, with 10 bases in between. The CDR3 covers 12 residues. CDR3 residues: CATSKSSGPQHF. CDR3 sequence (DNA): TGTGCCACCAGCAAATCCTCGGGGCCCCAGCATTTT.

The chain is built from TRBV9 and TRBJ2-3; TRBD2 matches at 8 bases. CDR3 length equals 17 residues. Germline lookup yields CDR1 SGDLS and CDR2 YYNGEE. V shed 0 bases and J 2 bases; nucleotides not matched to a gene: 8. CDR3 in amino acids: CASSVANSGRSTDTQYF. The CDR3 DNA sequence: TGTGCCAGCAGCGTAGCAAACAGCGGGAGATCCACAGATACGCAGTATTTT.

This chain joins TRBV7-9 and TRBJ2-1; possible D gene TRBD1, 6 bases. V lost 8 bases and J lost 7, with 9 bases in between. This CDR3 has 11 residues. Germline values: CDR1 SEHNR, CDR2 FQNEAQ (reference sequence). The CDR3 nucleotides are TGTGCCAGCTGGCAGGGGAATGAGCAGTTCTTC. Translating it yields CASWQGNEQFF.

The chain combines TRBV7-9 with TRBJ2-7; TRBD2 aligns across 11 bases. The V segment lost 3 bases and the J segment 7 bases; nucleotides outside the gene matches: 8. The CDR3 covers 15 residues. Germline V CDR1 and CDR2: SEHNR, FQNEAQ (reference sequence). The CDR3 sequence: CASSFTSGGREEQYF. The CDR3 bases are TGTGCCAGCAGCTTTACTAGCGGGGGCCGGGAGGAGCAGTACTTC.

The chain uses TRBV19 and TRBJ2-7; no clear D gene. Trimming removed 8 bases from V and 0 bases from J, with 23 bases in between. There are 17 residues in the CDR3. Germline V gene lookup returns CDR1 LNHDA and CDR2 SQIVND (reference sequence). DNA for the CDR3: TGTGCCAGTCCCCTTTACCCCCCCCGCCCGAGCTCCTACGAGCAGTACTTC. This gives the protein CASPLYPPRPSSYEQYF. The full variable domain, its missing parts supplied by reference TRBV19 and TRBJ2-7, is DGGITQSPKYLFRKEGQNVTLSCEQNLNHDAMYWYRQDPGQGLRLIYYSQIVNDFQKGDIAEGYSVSREKKESFPLTVTSAQKNPTAFYLCASPLYPPRPSSYEQYFGPGTRLTVT.

The CDR3 nucleotides are TGTGCCAGCAGCTACAGGGGGCTTGACGAGCAGTACTTC. Translation gives CASSYRGLDEQYF. The rearrangement joins TRBV7-2 to TRBJ2-7; 9 bases match TRBD1. The CDR3 loop spans 13 amino acids. Per germline, CDR1 SGHTA and CDR2 FQGNSA. V trimming: 4 bases; J trimming: 5 bases; junction bases outside the gene matches: 3.

V gene TRBV27 combines with J gene TRBJ2-5; D uncertain. V lost 5 bases and J 1 base, leaving 5 bases between the germline ends. The germline V gene has CDR1 MNHEY and CDR2 SMNVEV (reference sequence). The CDR3 runs 12 residues. The CDR3 is CASSRRQETQYF. For the CDR3, the DNA is TGTGCCAGCAGTCGTCGCCAAGAGACCCAGTACTTC.

V usage is TRBV11-2 and J usage is TRBJ1-2, with D perhaps matching TRBD1 (5 bases). Germline V lookup: CDR1 SGHAT, CDR2 FQNNGV. The length of the CDR3 is 17 residues. Trimming pared 1 base from V and 5 bases from J, leaving 20 bases between. CDR3 in amino acids: CASSLVPSGRGTYGYTF. DNA of the CDR3: TGTGCCAGCAGCTTAGTGCCCAGCGGTCGGGGGACTTATGGCTACACCTTC. Filled out from reference TRBV11-2 and TRBJ1-2, the complete variable domain reads EAGVAQSPRYKIIEKRQSVAFWCNPISGHATLYWYQQILGQGPKLLIQFQNNGVVDDSQLPKDRFSAERLKGVDSTLKIQPAKLEDSAVYLCASSLVPSGRGTYGYTFGSGTRLTVV.

This chain links TRBV11-1 with TRBJ2-7, with D maybe TRBD2 (6 bases). V shed 4 bases and J shed 0 bases, with 16 bases lying between them. The CDR3 extends over 16 amino acids. The germline V gene encodes CDR1 SGHAT and CDR2 FQDESV (reference sequence). The CDR3 region has the DNA TGTGCCAGCAGCTCAGGAGGGATGGGGGGCTCCTACGAGCAGTACTTC. Translation gives CASSSGGMGGSYEQYF. Combining the CDR3 with reference TRBV11-1 and TRBJ2-7 gives the whole variable domain EAEVAQSPRYKITEKSQAVAFWCDPISGHATLYWYRQILGQGPELLVQFQDESVVDDSQLPKDRFSAERLKGVDSTLKIQPAELGDSAMYLCASSSGGMGGSYEQYFGPGTRLTVT.

The gene calls are TRBV9 and TRBJ1-2; D remains unclear. This CDR3 has 12 amino acids. CDR1 is SGDLS and CDR2 is YYNGEE in the germline V gene. Trimming stripped 3 bases from V and 2 bases from J, with 5 bases between. This chain's CDR3 is CASSAQNYGYTF. CDR3 DNA: TGTGCCAGCAGCGCACAGAACTATGGCTACACCTTC.

The V call is TRBV10-3, the J call TRBJ1-1; TRBD1 aligns across 10 bases. The CDR3 sequence is 15 residues long. CDR1 is ENHRY, CDR2 SYGVKD, per germline. The ends lost 6 bases at V and 4 bases at J; junction bases unmatched: 8. For the CDR3, the DNA is TGTGCCATCAGGACCGGGACAGGGGAAAGCACTGAAGCTTTCTTT. It translates to CAIRTGTGESTEAFF.

The rearrangement uses TRBV28 and TRBJ1-2, with TRBD1 matching over 7 bases. V lost 3 bases to trimming and J lost 6 bases; unmatched junction nucleotides: 4. This CDR3 has 13 amino acids. Germline V gene lookup returns CDR1 MDHEN and CDR2 SYDVKM. The CDR3 here is CASSLQGDDGYTF. The CDR3 DNA follows: TGTGCCAGCAGTTTGCAGGGGGATGATGGCTACACCTTC.

The J gene is TRBJ2-7, the V gene TRBV11-2; 9 nucleotides line up with TRBD2. The V gene end was trimmed by 4 bases and the J gene end by 0 bases; junction bases not matched to a gene: 7. CDR3 length equals 16 residues. The germline V gene encodes CDR1 SGHAT and CDR2 FQNNGV. CDR3 sequence reads: CASSSAMTSGSYEQYF. In DNA, the CDR3 is TGTGCCAGCAGCTCGGCGATGACTAGCGGCTCCTACGAGCAGTACTTC.

This chain joins TRBV9 and TRBJ2-1, with 7 bases identical to TRBD2. Germline trimming cut 3 bases from V and 3 bases from J; bases unmatched to any gene: 9. Germline values: CDR1 SGDLS, CDR2 YYNGEE. There are 16 residues in the CDR3. DNA of the CDR3: TGTGCCAGCAGCGGGTGGAGCGGGAATATCTACAATGAGCAGTTCTTC. Translated: CASSGWSGNIYNEQFF. The whole variable domain, remainder taken from reference TRBV9 and TRBJ2-1, is DSGVTQTPKHLITATGQRVTLRCSPRSGDLSVYWYQQSLDQGLQFLIQYYNGEERAKGNILERFSAQQFPDLHSELNLSSLELGDSALYFCASSGWSGNIYNEQFFGPGTRLTVL.

The chain carries TRBV5-1 and TRBJ2-5; 13 positions match TRBD2. V trimming: 3 bases; J trimming: 4 bases; junction bases outside the gene matches: 6. Germline loops: CDR1 SGHRS, CDR2 YFSETQ. The CDR3 has 16 amino acids. CDR3 nucleotides: TGCGCCAGCAGCTATCGGACTAGCGGGAGTGGAGAGACCCAGTACTTC. Translated, it gives CASSYRTSGSGETQYF.

This chain uses TRBV7-9 with TRBJ2-1, with D perhaps matching TRBD1 (6 bases). Germline V gene lookup returns CDR1 SEHNR and CDR2 FQNEAQ (reference sequence). The V end lost 3 bases, the J end lost 12 bases, and 12 bases lay between the germline ends. The CDR3 length is 12 residues. The CDR3 spells CASSLEQGMQFF. CDR3 DNA: TGTGCCAGCAGCTTGGAACAGGGAATGCAGTTCTTC.

The chain is built from TRBV7-9 and TRBJ2-1; perhaps TRBD2 as D (5 bases). The CDR3 is 11 amino acids. Trimming cost V 4 bases and J 9 bases, with 7 bases left between them. Germline V gene sequence: CDR1 SEHNR, CDR2 FQNEAQ (reference sequence). This chain's CDR3 is CASSSEGEQFF. CDR3 DNA sequence: TGTGCCAGCAGCTCCGAGGGTGAGCAGTTCTTC. The full variable domain, its missing parts supplied by reference TRBV7-9 and TRBJ2-1, is DTGVSQNPRHKITKRGQNVTFRCDPISEHNRLYWYRQTLGQGPEFLTYFQNEAQLEKSRLLSDRFSAERPKGSFSTLEIQRTEQGDSAMYLCASSSEGEQFFGPGTRLTVL.

This chain links TRBV18 with TRBJ1-1; no definite D call. The CDR3 contains 14 residues. Per the germline V gene, CDR1 is KGHSH and CDR2 is LQKENI. The V gene lost 3 bases and the J gene lost 1 base, with 9 bases spanning the gap. CDR3: CASSPQQWNTEAFF. The CDR3 DNA sequence: TGTGCCAGCTCACCGCAACAGTGGAACACTGAAGCTTTCTTT.